These 31 T cell receptor beta chains originate from one sample sequenced in a study of blood T cell repertoires in COVID-19. Method: immunoSEQ multiplex PCR; TCRdb's copy keeps in-frame clones and lacks some. The repertoire holds over 120,000 clones, with approximately 89% as singletons. The sample taken for sequencing was peripheral blood. These TCRs come from a human donor in a cohort sampled during active COVID-19.

This rearrangement joins TRBV7-3 to TRBJ1-6; 9 bases match TRBD1. The CDR3 covers 14 residues. CDR1 SGHTA and CDR2 FQGTGA come from the germline V gene. V was clipped by 5 bases and J by 7 bases; unmatched bases: 3. This chain's CDR3 is CASSPTGGNSPLHF. CDR3 bases: TGTGCCAGCAGCCCGACAGGGGGGAATTCACCCCTCCACTTT.

The chain carries TRBV11-2 and TRBJ2-7; 9 bases line up with TRBD1. This CDR3 comprises 14 residues. Germline assignment: CDR1 SGHAT and CDR2 FQNNGV. V lost 3 bases to trimming and J lost 6 bases; unmatched junction nucleotides: 6. The CDR3 DNA sequence: TGTGCCAGCAGCTTCCGGGACAGGGATTCCGAGCAGTACTTC. Translating it yields CASSFRDRDSEQYF.

In this sample, this clone turned up a few times. V and J are TRBV5-1 and TRBJ1-6; 9 nucleotides align to TRBD1. With 1 base clipped from V and 7 bases from J, the junction kept 9 bases outside the gene matches. Germline V CDR1 and CDR2: SGHRS, YFSETQ. The CDR3 is 17 amino acids. The DNA for the CDR3 is TGCGCCAGCAGCTTGAACCCTGGACAGGGGCAAAATTCACCCCTCCACTTT. Its translation is CASSLNPGQGQNSPLHF.

Here the CDR3 reads CASSPFDRFQETQYF. The CDR3 region has the DNA TGTGCCAGCAGCCCTTTTGACAGATTTCAAGAGACCCAGTACTTC. The chain recombines TRBV7-6 with TRBJ2-5; possibly TRBD1 for D (5 bases). Trimming took off 5 bases at V and 2 bases at J, with 15 bases between the two ends. CDR3 length: 15 amino acids. CDR1 is SGHVS, CDR2 FNYEAQ, per germline. The full variable domain, in which reference TRBV7-6 and TRBJ2-5 provide the parts outside the CDR3, is GAGVSQSPRYKVTKRGQDVALRCDPISGHVSLYWYRQALGQGPEFLTYFNYEAQQDKSGLPNDRFSAERPEGSISTLTIQRTEQRDSAMYRCASSPFDRFQETQYFGPGTRLLVL.

The chain is built from TRBV15 and TRBJ1-4; TRBD1 matches at 8 bases. This CDR3 comprises 15 residues. Germline V gene data show CDR1 as LNHNV and CDR2 as YYDKDF (reference sequence). J was trimmed by 8 bases and V by 5 bases; bases with no gene match: 10. CDR3 bases: TGTGCCACCAGCGGAGGACAGGGTGAGGGGGAAAAACTGTTTTTT. Protein product: CATSGGQGEGEKLFF.

This chain links TRBV5-5 with TRBJ1-2; 8 positions match TRBD1. Germline values: CDR1 SGHKS, CDR2 YYEKEE (reference sequence). The V and J ends lost 2 bases and 7 bases, in that order; junction bases with no gene match: 4. The CDR3 length is 13 residues. The CDR3 coding sequence is TGTGCCAGCAGCTTTGGACAGGGCAGTGGCTACACCTTC. Its protein is CASSFGQGSGYTF.

The chain uses TRBV7-6 and TRBJ2-2; possibly TRBD1 for D (6 bases). The length of the CDR3 is 16 residues. The V gene lost 1 base and the J gene lost 0 bases, with 9 bases spanning the gap. CDR1 and CDR2 (germline): SGHVS, FNYEAQ. This chain's CDR3 is CASSLVTGSNTGELFF. CDR3 in DNA: TGTGCCAGCAGCTTAGTGACAGGTTCGAACACCGGGGAGCTGTTTTTT.

The rearrangement uses TRBV11-2 and TRBJ2-4; D call uncertain. The CDR3 consists of 16 residues. The germline V and J ends were trimmed by 5 bases and 0 bases, with 14 bases remaining between them. Germline assignment: CDR1 SGHAT and CDR2 FQNNGV. The CDR3 sequence is CASSLFPSLAKNIQYF. Here the CDR3 DNA reads TGTGCCAGCAGCCTTTTCCCGAGTTTAGCCAAAAACATTCAGTACTTC.

The rearrangement uses TRBV28 and TRBJ1-1; TRBD1 might be the D (5 bases). V was cut by 8 bases and J by 1 base, with 8 bases left in between. The CDR3 is 12 amino acids. CDR1 MDHEN and CDR2 SYDVKM come from the germline V gene. The CDR3 loop reads CASRGTNTEAFF. The CDR3 DNA sequence: TGTGCCAGCCGCGGGACGAACACTGAAGCTTTCTTT.

The chain links TRBV6-5 to TRBJ1-6; a possible D gene is TRBD1 (6 bases). The CDR3 loop spans 15 amino acids. V was cut by 6 bases and J by 8 bases, with 17 bases left in between. Germline CDR1 is MNHEY and CDR2 is SVGAGI. The CDR3 DNA is TGTGCCAGCAGCCCCACAGGGAGAGAGGATTCACCCCTCCACTTT. It yields the protein CASSPTGREDSPLHF.

The rearrangement joins TRBV6-5 to TRBJ1-3; D gene ambiguous. The CDR3 covers 11 residues. Trimming cost V 6 bases and J 5 bases, with 5 bases left between them. Germline V gene sequence: CDR1 MNHEY, CDR2 SVGAGI. This chain's CDR3 is CASRARNTIYF. The CDR3 DNA reads TGTGCCAGCAGGGCAAGAAACACCATATATTTT.

The rearrangement uses TRBV7-2 and TRBJ1-1; possible D gene TRBD1, 6 bases. This CDR3 is 15 amino acids long. Germline lookup yields CDR1 SGHTA and CDR2 FQGNSA. The V and J ends lost 2 bases and 1 base respectively, with 11 bases between them. This CDR3 reads CASSLNQGKNTEAFF. The CDR3 region has the DNA TGTGCCAGCAGCTTAAATCAGGGGAAGAACACTGAAGCTTTCTTT. The whole variable domain, filled in from reference TRBV7-2 and TRBJ1-1, reads GAGVSQSPSNKVTEKGKDVELRCDPISGHTALYWYRQSLGQGLEFLIYFQGNSAPDKSGLPSDRFSAERTGGSVSTLTIQRTQQEDSAVYLCASSLNQGKNTEAFFGQGTRLTVV.

The rearrangement joins TRBV7-2 to TRBJ1-2, with D possibly matching TRBD1 (5 bases). This CDR3 is 15 amino acids long. Trimming left V 0 bases short and J 0 bases short, with 8 bases between. The germline gives CDR1 SGHTA, CDR2 FQGNSA. In DNA, the CDR3 is TGTGCCAGCAGCTTAGCGGGGGGTTCTAACTATGGCTACACCTTC. Protein sequence: CASSLAGGSNYGYTF.

The chain uses TRBV7-2 and TRBJ2-3, with 10 positions matching TRBD2. The CDR3 has 14 amino acids. The V segment lost 5 bases and the J segment 3 bases; nucleotides outside the gene matches: 2. Germline CDR1 is SGHTA and CDR2 is FQGNSA. The CDR3 loop reads CASSRGLATDTQYF. Written as DNA, the CDR3 is TGTGCCAGCAGCCGGGGACTAGCGACAGATACGCAGTATTTT.

The V call is TRBV18, the J call TRBJ2-6, with 13 bases that match TRBD2. V shed 1 base and J 1 base; nucleotides not matched to a gene: 10. Germline V lookup: CDR1 KGHSH, CDR2 LQKENI. CDR3 length: 21 amino acids. The CDR3: CASSPLTLAGGFSSGANVLTF. The CDR3 DNA follows: TGTGCCAGCTCACCACTAACACTAGCGGGGGGGTTTTCTTCTGGGGCCAACGTCCTGACTTTC.

The chain couples TRBV27 to TRBJ2-5, with D possibly being TRBD1 (5 bases). Trimming stripped 2 bases from V and 1 base from J, with 23 bases between. There are 19 residues in the CDR3. Germline lookup yields CDR1 MNHEY and CDR2 SMNVEV (reference sequence). As DNA, the CDR3 is TGTGCCAGCAGTTTAAGTAATCTGAGGCAGGGAATCCCCCAAGAGACCCAGTACTTC. It specifies CASSLSNLRQGIPQETQYF.

The chain carries TRBV27 and TRBJ1-5; a weak D match, TRBD1 (5 bases). This CDR3 contains 14 residues. The germline gives CDR1 MNHEY, CDR2 SMNVEV (reference sequence). Trimming left V 2 bases short and J 7 bases short, with 12 bases between. CDR3 coding DNA: TGTGCCAGCAGTTTAAAATGGGGCTACCAGCCCCAGCATTTT. Translation: CASSLKWGYQPQHF.

The rearrangement uses TRBV6-6 and TRBJ2-7, with 8 bases lining up with TRBD1. V lost 5 bases to trimming and J lost 3 bases; unmatched junction nucleotides: 3. CDR1 is MNHNY and CDR2 is SVGAGI in the germline V gene (reference sequence). This CDR3 has 13 amino acids. The CDR3 DNA reads as TGTGCCAGCAGTCAGGACAGGGTCTACGAGCAGTACTTC. This sequence encodes CASSQDRVYEQYF.

The chain combines TRBV19 with TRBJ1-1; 8 nucleotides match TRBD1. The V segment lost 5 bases and the J segment 0 bases; nucleotides outside the gene matches: 8. This CDR3 is built from 16 residues. CDR1 and CDR2 from the germline V gene are LNHDA and SQIVND (reference sequence). CDR3 sequence: CASSPWTGLMNTEAFF. As DNA, the CDR3 is TGTGCCAGTAGTCCGTGGACAGGGCTAATGAACACTGAAGCTTTCTTT.

The chain recombines TRBV5-1 with TRBJ2-7; 8 bases line up with TRBD1. This CDR3 spans 15 amino acids. J gave up 1 base and V 4 bases, and 7 bases lay outside the gene matches. From germline, CDR1 is SGHRS and CDR2 YFSETQ. CDR3 bases: TGCGCCAGCAGCGTTACAGGGGGAGGATCCTACGAGCAGTACTTC. It is translated as CASSVTGGGSYEQYF.

The chain employs TRBV7-2 and TRBJ2-3; D not resolved. The CDR3 contains 13 residues. V was pared by 1 base and J by 13 bases, with 15 bases between. Germline values: CDR1 SGHTA, CDR2 FQGNSA. The CDR3 nucleotides are TGTGCCAGCAGCTTAGTTGAGTCTATAACAGAGTATTTT. This codes for CASSLVESITEYF. Supplemented by reference TRBV7-2 and TRBJ2-3, the full variable domain reads GAGVSQSPSNKVTEKGKDVELRCDPISGHTALYWYRQSLGQGLEFLIYFQGNSAPDKSGLPSDRFSAERTGGSVSTLTIQRTQQEDSAVYLCASSLVESITEYFGPGTRLTVL.

The genes are TRBV12-3 or TRBV12-4 and TRBJ2-1, with TRBD1 as a possible D gene (5 bases). This CDR3 has 13 residues. The V and J ends lost 6 bases and 4 bases respectively, with 10 bases between them. As DNA, the CDR3 is TGTGCCAGCAGCCTGACAGAGTACAATGAGCAGTTCTTC. As protein: CASSLTEYNEQFF.

The chain uses TRBV6-5 and TRBJ2-5; no firm D call. V was cut by 0 bases and J by 3 bases, with 14 bases left in between. The CDR3 totals 16 residues. In germline, CDR1 is MNHEY, CDR2 SVGAGI. This chain's CDR3 is CASSYSGGTAKETQYF. DNA for the CDR3: TGTGCCAGCAGTTACTCGGGTGGCACAGCAAAAGAGACCCAGTACTTC.

The chain joins TRBV13 to TRBJ1-4, with D perhaps matching TRBD1 (6 bases). V was cut by 5 bases and J by 1 base, with 8 bases left in between. The CDR3 is made up of 14 amino acids. Germline V gene sequence: CDR1 PRHDT, CDR2 FYEKMQ (reference sequence). The CDR3 DNA reads TGTGCCAGCAGCCTCAGGGGAACTAATGAAAAACTGTTTTTT. Amino acid sequence: CASSLRGTNEKLFF. Based on the CDR3 plus reference TRBV13 and TRBJ1-4, the full variable domain is AAGVIQSPRHLIKEKRETATLKCYPIPRHDTVYWYQQGPGQDPQFLISFYEKMQSDKGSIPDRFSAQQFSDYHSELNMSSLELGDSALYFCASSLRGTNEKLFFGSGTQLSVL.

As to this clone: One junction end does not reproduce the germline sequence, and a read error may be involved. The V gene is TRBV3-1 (or the pseudogene TRBV3-2), the J gene TRBJ2-7, with 11 nucleotides matching TRBD2. The CDR3 extends over 14 amino acids. Germline CDR1 is LGHDT and CDR2 is YNNKEL (reference sequence). For the CDR3, the DNA is TGTGCCAGCAGCCAAGAAGGGCTAGCGGGGGGCCAGAACTTC. This translates into CASSQEGLAGGQNF.

This chain joins TRBV3-1 (or the pseudogene TRBV3-2) and TRBJ2-5; 9 bases map to TRBD2. J gave up 0 bases and V 1 base, and 0 bases lay outside the gene matches. CDR1 is LGHDT and CDR2 is YNNKEL in the germline V gene (reference sequence). The CDR3 is made up of 15 amino acids. The CDR3 is CASSQVAGDQETQYF. The CDR3 nucleotides are TGTGCCAGCAGCCAAGTAGCGGGGGACCAAGAGACCCAGTACTTC.

CDR3 coding DNA: TGTGCCAGTTCCCAACCCGGTTCACCCCTCCACTTT. It specifies CASSQPGSPLHF. The genes are TRBV19 and TRBJ1-6; D is uncertain. The CDR3 has 12 residues. Looked up from germline, CDR1 is LNHDA and CDR2 is SQIVND (reference sequence). V was trimmed by 8 bases and J by 9 bases, leaving 11 bases between them.

The chain combines TRBV7-2 with TRBJ1-2; D gene uncertain. V was shortened by 5 bases and J by 1 base, with 17 bases between the two germline ends. The CDR3 runs 16 residues. Germline CDR1 is SGHTA and CDR2 is FQGNSA. Here the CDR3 reads CASSPRGDTVNYGYTF. The CDR3 DNA reads as TGTGCCAGCAGCCCCCGGGGTGATACCGTTAACTATGGCTACACCTTC.

The chain joins TRBV15 to TRBJ1-1; D is unclear. V lost 0 bases, J lost 2 bases, and 7 bases lay in between. The CDR3 extends over 14 amino acids. Germline V gene lookup returns CDR1 LNHNV and CDR2 YYDKDF (reference sequence). CDR3 DNA sequence: TGTGCCACCAGCAGAGATGGCATCAACACTGAAGCTTTCTTT. It codes for CATSRDGINTEAFF.

This rearrangement joins TRBV7-2 to TRBJ2-3, with 7 positions matching TRBD2. CDR3 length: 16 residues. From germline, CDR1 is SGHTA and CDR2 FQGNSA. V lost 0 bases to trimming and J lost 2 bases; unmatched junction nucleotides: 5. CDR3 sequence: CASSLAGSGATDTQYF. For the CDR3, the DNA is TGTGCCAGCAGCTTAGCGGGGAGCGGGGCCACAGATACGCAGTATTTT.

The chain uses TRBV29-1 and TRBJ2-3; no firm D call. CDR3 length equals 14 residues. CDR1 is SQVTM and CDR2 is ANQGSEA in the germline V gene. V dropped 7 bases and J dropped 6 bases, with 20 bases sitting between them. The CDR3 DNA reads TGCAGCGCTAGTAAAACCAGCGCGACTGATACGCAGTATTTT. Protein product: CSASKTSATDTQYF.